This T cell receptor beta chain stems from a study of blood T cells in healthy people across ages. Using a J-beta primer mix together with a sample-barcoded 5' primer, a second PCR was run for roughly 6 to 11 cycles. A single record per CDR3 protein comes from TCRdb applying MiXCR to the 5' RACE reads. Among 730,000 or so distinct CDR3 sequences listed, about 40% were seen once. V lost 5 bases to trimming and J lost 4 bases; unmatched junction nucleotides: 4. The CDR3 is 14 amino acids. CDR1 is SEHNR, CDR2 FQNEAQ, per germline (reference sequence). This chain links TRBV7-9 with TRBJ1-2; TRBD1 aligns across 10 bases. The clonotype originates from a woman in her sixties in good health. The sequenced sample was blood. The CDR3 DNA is TGTGCCAGCAGCGCCGGGACAGGGGTCTATGGCTACACCTTC. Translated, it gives CASSAGTGVYGYTF.